The source of this T cell receptor (beta chain) is a study of blood T cell repertoires in COVID-19. Per germline, CDR1 LNHDA and CDR2 SQIVND (reference sequence). With 5 bases clipped from V and 4 bases from J, the junction kept 8 bases outside the gene matches. The CDR3 totals 15 residues. Data came from immunoSEQ multiplex PCR; TCRdb stores just in-frame clones and leaves some out. The sample includes about 150,000 clones, roughly 88% of them seen just once. This TCR was recovered from a woman aged 60-75 years with acute or convalescent COVID-19. The V call is TRBV19, the J call TRBJ1-2; TRBD1 matches 9 bases. Material: peripheral blood. The chain's CDR3 is CASSPRDRDFYGYTF. CDR3 DNA: TGTGCCAGTAGTCCTCGGGACAGGGACTTCTATGGCTACACCTTC.